This record concerns one T cell receptor (beta chain) sequence. The PCR used 60 Vbeta and 13 Jbeta primers. Profiled with immunoSEQ multiplex PCR; TCRdb holds only in-frame clones, not every one. The data contain around 100,000 clones, about 80% of them seen just once; the ten biggest clones take up roughly 5%. This specimen belongs to a study of cytomegalovirus exposure and HLA in healthy donors. Sequenced input: PBMCs. This TCR was recovered from a female donor in good health and CMV-seropositive.

CDR3 nucleotide sequence: TGTGCCAGCAGCTCAAGACAGGGACCCTCGGGGGGCTACACCTTC. Protein sequence: CASSSRQGPSGGYTF. This chain uses TRBV11-2 with TRBJ1-2, with 7 bases identical to TRBD1. The germline V gene encodes CDR1 SGHAT and CDR2 FQNNGV. This CDR3 is built from 15 residues. The junction had 13 bases not matched to a gene; V was cut back by 4 bases and J by 8 bases.